This TCR beta chain emerged from a study of T cell responses to AZD1222 COVID-19 vaccine. On this clone itself: Antigen: not known.

CDR3 size: 12 residues. Germline values: CDR1 MGHRA, CDR2 YSYEKL. The V end lost 4 bases, the J end lost 5 bases, and 7 bases lay between the germline ends. Assay used: immunoSEQ multiplex PCR; TCRdb lists only in-frame clones, some missing. The profile shows 160,000 or so clones, approximately 88% of them singletons. General study findings and limits: Spike was spanned by vaccine-associated CD4 TCRs, which were dominant at 160-218 and 743-854.

The source of this sequence is an adult who received the AZD1222 COVID-19 vaccine. This chain joins TRBV4-1 and TRBJ2-3; possibly TRBD2 for D (6 bases). The sequencing used peripheral blood, collected 28 days after the second AZD1222 dose. The CDR3 reads CASSLGGDTQYF. The CDR3 nucleotides are TGCGCCAGCAGCCTGGGAGGAGATACGCAGTATTTT.